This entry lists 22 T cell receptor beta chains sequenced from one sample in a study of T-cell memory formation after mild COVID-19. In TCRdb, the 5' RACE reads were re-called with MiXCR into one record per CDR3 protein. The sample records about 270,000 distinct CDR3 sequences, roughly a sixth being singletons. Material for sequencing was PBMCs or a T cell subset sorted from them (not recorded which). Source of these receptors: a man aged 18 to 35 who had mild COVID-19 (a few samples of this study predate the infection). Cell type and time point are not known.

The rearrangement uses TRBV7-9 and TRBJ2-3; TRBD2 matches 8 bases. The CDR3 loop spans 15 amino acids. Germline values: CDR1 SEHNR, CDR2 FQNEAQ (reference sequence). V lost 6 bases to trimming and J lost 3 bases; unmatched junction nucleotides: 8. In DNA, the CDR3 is TGTGCCAGCAGGGGCGAGCGGGGGCGGACAGATACGCAGTATTTT. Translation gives CASRGERGRTDTQYF.

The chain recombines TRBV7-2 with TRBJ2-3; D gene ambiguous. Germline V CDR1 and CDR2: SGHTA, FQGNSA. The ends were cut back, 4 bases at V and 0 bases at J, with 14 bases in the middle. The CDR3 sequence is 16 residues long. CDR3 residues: CASSYRAASSTDTQYF. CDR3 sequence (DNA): TGTGCCAGCAGCTATAGGGCGGCCTCTAGCACAGATACGCAGTATTTT.

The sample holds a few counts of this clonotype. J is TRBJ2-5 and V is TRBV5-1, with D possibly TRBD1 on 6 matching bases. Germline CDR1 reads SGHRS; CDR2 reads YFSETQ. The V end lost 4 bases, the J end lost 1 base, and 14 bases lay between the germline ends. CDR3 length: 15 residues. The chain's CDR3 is CASSTFSGVQETQYF. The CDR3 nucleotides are TGCGCCAGCAGCACATTCTCAGGGGTCCAAGAGACCCAGTACTTC.

In DNA form, the CDR3 reads TGTGCCATTCGCCGGGACAACACAGATACGCAGTATTTT. It specifies CAIRRDNTDTQYF. The chain employs TRBV6-2 or TRBV6-3 and TRBJ2-3; tentatively, D is TRBD1 (6 bases). V lost 10 bases to trimming and J lost 2 bases, with 13 bases between them. Germline V lookup: CDR1 MNHEY, CDR2 SVGEGT. The CDR3 is 13 residues long.

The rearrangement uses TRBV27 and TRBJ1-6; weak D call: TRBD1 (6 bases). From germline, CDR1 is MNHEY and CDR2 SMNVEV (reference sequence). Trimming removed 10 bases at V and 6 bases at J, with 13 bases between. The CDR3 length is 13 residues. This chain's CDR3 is CATAGQSNSPLHF. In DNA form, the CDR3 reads TGTGCCACCGCAGGACAGTCTAATTCACCCCTCCACTTT.

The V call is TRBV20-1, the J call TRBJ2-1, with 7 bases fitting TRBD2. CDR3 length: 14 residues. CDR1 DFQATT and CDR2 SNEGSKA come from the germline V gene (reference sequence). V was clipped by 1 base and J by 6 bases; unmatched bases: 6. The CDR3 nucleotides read TGCAGTGCTAGAGGTGGGGGGGAAAGCAATGAGCAGTTCTTC. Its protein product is CSARGGGESNEQFF.

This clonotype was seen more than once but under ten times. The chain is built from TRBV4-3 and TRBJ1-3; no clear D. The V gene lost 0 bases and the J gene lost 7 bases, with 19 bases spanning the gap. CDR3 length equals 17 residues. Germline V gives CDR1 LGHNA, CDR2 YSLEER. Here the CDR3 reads CASSQEGIVGLGNTIYF. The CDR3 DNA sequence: TGCGCCAGCAGCCAAGAAGGAATAGTAGGCCTTGGGAACACCATATATTTT.

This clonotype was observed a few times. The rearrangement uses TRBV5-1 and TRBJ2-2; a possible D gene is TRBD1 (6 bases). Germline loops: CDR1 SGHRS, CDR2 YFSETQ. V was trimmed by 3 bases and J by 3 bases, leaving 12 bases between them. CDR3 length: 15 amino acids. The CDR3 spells CASSSGTTYTGELFF. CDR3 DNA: TGCGCCAGCAGCTCCGGGACAACCTACACCGGGGAGCTGTTTTTT.

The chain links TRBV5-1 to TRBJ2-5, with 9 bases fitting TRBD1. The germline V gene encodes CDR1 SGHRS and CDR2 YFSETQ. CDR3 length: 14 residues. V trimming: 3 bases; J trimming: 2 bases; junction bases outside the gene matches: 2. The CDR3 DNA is TGCGCCAGCAGCTGGGACAGGGCTCAAGAGACCCAGTACTTC. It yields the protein CASSWDRAQETQYF. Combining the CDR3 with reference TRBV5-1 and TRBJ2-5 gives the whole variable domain KAGVTQTPRYLIKTRGQQVTLSCSPISGHRSVSWYQQTPGQGLQFLFEYFSETQRNKGNFPGRFSGRQFSNSRSEMNVSTLELGDSALYLCASSWDRAQETQYFGPGTRLLVL.

CDR3 in DNA: TGTGCCAGCAGCCAACCTCCGGGACAGATGTACCAAGAGACCCAGTACTTC. It specifies CASSQPPGQMYQETQYF. The chain links TRBV3-1 to TRBJ2-5, with TRBD1 identical over 7 bases. The CDR3 runs 17 residues. With 2 bases clipped from V and 0 bases from J, the junction kept 9 bases outside the gene matches. Germline values: CDR1 LGHDT, CDR2 YNNKEL (reference sequence).

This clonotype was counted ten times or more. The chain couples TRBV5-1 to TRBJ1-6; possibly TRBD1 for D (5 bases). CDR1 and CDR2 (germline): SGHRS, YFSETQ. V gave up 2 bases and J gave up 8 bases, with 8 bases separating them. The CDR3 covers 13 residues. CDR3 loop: CASSLKQDSPLHF. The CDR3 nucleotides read TGCGCCAGCAGCTTAAAACAGGATTCACCCCTCCACTTT. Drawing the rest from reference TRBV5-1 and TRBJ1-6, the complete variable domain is KAGVTQTPRYLIKTRGQQVTLSCSPISGHRSVSWYQQTPGQGLQFLFEYFSETQRNKGNFPGRFSGRQFSNSRSEMNVSTLELGDSALYLCASSLKQDSPLHFGNGTRLTVT.

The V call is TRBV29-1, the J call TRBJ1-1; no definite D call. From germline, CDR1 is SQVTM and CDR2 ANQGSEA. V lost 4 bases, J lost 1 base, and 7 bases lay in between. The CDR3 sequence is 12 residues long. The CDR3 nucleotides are TGCAGCGTTGCGCGCGCGAACACTGAAGCTTTCTTT. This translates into CSVARANTEAFF.

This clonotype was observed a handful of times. CDR3 protein: CSARGDGNTIYF. The CDR3 bases are TGCAGTGCTAGAGGGGACGGAAACACCATATATTTT. V gene TRBV20-1 combines with J gene TRBJ1-3; D perhaps matches TRBD1 (5 bases). This CDR3 is built from 12 residues. Germline CDR1 DFQATT, CDR2 SNEGSKA (reference sequence). With 1 base removed from V and 4 bases from J, the gap between germline ends came to 5 bases.

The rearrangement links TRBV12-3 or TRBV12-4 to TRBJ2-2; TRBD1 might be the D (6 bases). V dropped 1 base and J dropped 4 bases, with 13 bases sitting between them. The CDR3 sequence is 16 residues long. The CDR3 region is CASSLGQGLGTGELFF. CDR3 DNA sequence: TGTGCCAGCAGTTTAGGGCAGGGGTTGGGCACCGGGGAGCTGTTTTTT.

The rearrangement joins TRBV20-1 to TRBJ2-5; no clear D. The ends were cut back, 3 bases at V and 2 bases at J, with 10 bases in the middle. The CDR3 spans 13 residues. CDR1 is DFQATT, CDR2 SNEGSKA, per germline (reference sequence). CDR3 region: CSARGGVQETQYF. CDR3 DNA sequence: TGCAGTGCTAGGGGTGGGGTACAAGAGACCCAGTACTTC.

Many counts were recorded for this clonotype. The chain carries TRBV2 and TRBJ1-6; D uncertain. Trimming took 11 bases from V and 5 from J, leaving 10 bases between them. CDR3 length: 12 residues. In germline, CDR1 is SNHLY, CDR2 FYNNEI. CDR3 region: CAGQTDNSPLHF. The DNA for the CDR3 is TGTGCCGGTCAGACGGATAATTCACCCCTCCACTTT.

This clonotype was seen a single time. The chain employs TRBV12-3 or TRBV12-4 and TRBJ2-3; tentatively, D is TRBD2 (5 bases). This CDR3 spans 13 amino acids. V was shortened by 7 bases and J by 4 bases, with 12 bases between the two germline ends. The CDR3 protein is CASTPSGADTQYF. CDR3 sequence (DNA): TGTGCCAGCACCCCGAGCGGTGCAGATACGCAGTATTTT.

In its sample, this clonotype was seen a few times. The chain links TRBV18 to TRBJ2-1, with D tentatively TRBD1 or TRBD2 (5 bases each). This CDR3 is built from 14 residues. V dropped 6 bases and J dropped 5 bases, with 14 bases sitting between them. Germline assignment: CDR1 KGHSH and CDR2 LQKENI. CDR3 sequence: CASSPSRGHNEQFF. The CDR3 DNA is TGTGCCAGCTCGCCCTCCCGGGGCCACAATGAGCAGTTCTTC.

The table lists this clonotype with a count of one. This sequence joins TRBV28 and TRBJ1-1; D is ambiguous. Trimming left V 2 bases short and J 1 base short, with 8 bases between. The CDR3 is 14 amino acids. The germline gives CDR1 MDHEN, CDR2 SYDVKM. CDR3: CASSLPQWNTEAFF. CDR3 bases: TGTGCCAGCAGTTTACCTCAGTGGAACACTGAAGCTTTCTTT.

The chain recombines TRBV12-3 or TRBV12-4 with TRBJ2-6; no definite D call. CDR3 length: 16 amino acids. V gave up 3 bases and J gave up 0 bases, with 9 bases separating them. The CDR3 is CASSFPRVSGANVLTF. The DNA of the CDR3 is TGTGCCAGCAGTTTCCCACGGGTCTCTGGGGCCAACGTCCTGACTTTC.

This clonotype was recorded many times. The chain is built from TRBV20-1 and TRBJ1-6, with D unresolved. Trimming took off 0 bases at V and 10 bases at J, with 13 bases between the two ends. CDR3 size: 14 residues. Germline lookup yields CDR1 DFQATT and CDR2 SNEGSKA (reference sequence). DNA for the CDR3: TGCAGTGCTAGAGATGGCAGGACGTTCTCACCCCTCCACTTT. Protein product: CSARDGRTFSPLHF.

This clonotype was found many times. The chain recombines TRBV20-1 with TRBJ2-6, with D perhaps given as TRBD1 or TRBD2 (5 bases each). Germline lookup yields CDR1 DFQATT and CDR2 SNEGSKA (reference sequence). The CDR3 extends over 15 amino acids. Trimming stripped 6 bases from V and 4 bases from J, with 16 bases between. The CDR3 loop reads CSANARGFGANVLTF. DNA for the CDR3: TGCAGTGCCAATGCCCGGGGCTTCGGGGCCAACGTCCTGACTTTC.